These T cell receptor beta chains were read from a single sample in a study of control samples from healthy donors and cancer patients. This table comes from immunoSEQ multiplex PCR, and its TCRdb copy is limited to in-frame clones, with some not included. This table holds about 51,000 clones, 89% found once. Sequenced input: PBMCs. These receptors came from a man between 40 and 49 years old with colorectal cancer. Both conserved end residues are part of each CDR3. Each record gives: J gene, clone size, V gene, D gene, CDR3 protein, CDR3 DNA. D genes are given only for firm matches. A clone size is listed for some rows: how often the clone was seen (once, few, many), or a class if it is expanded.

>TRBJ1-5|.|TRBV24-1|TRBD1
CATSEGQGYGQPQHF
TGTGCCACCAGTGAGGGACAGGGGTACGGTCAGCCCCAGCATTTT
>TRBJ1-5|.|TRBV5-6|.
CASSHTAGEDQPQHF
TGTGCCAGCAGCCATACTGCGGGGGAAGATCAGCCCCAGCATTTT
>TRBJ2-7|.|TRBV5-6|.
CASSPAGQGSYEQYF
TGTGCCAGCAGTCCTGCAGGGCAGGGCTCCTACGAGCAGTACTTC
>TRBJ2-7|few|TRBV19|.
CASSINSLTSYEQYF
TGTGCCAGTAGTATAAACAGTCTCACTTCCTACGAGCAGTACTTC
>TRBJ1-5|.|TRBV7-9|.
CASSFGGDEQPQHF
TGTGCCAGCAGCTTTGGGGGGGATGAGCAGCCCCAGCATTTT
>TRBJ1-1|.|TRBV15|.
CATSRDRFRGRATEAFF
TGTGCCACCAGCAGAGATCGGTTCCGGGGAAGGGCCACTGAAGCTTTCTTT
>TRBJ1-1|.|TRBV3-1/TRBV3-2|.
CASSQEWKGEDTEAFF
TGTGCCAGCAGCCAAGAATGGAAGGGGGAGGACACTGAAGCTTTCTTT
>TRBJ2-7|few|TRBV27|TRBD2
CASSFSGGTYEQYF
TGTGCCAGCAGTTTTAGCGGGGGGACCTACGAGCAGTACTTC
>TRBJ2-2|.|TRBV11-3|TRBD1
CASSNRGTNTGELFF
TGTGCCAGCAGCAACAGGGGCACGAACACCGGGGAGCTGTTTTTT
>TRBJ2-7|once|TRBV6-5|TRBD1
CASSGTGVSSYEQYF
TGTGCCAGCAGCGGGACAGGGGTAAGCTCCTACGAGCAGTACTTC
>TRBJ1-4|few|TRBV6-6|.
CASSHIGGQFKKLFF
TGTGCCAGCAGCCATATCGGGGGGCAGTTTAAAAAACTGTTTTTT
>TRBJ1-1|.|TRBV7-9|.
CASQTNTEAFF
TGTGCCAGCCAAACGAACACTGAAGCTTTCTTT
>TRBJ1-6|.|TRBV4-3|TRBD1
CASSQDIGTGGNSPLHF
TGCGCCAGCAGCCAAGATATCGGGACAGGGGGTAATTCACCCCTCCACTTT
>TRBJ2-5|.|TRBV4-2|TRBD2
CASSPLSGRGQETQYF
TGTGCCAGCAGTCCGCTAAGCGGGAGGGGACAAGAGACCCAGTACTTC
>TRBJ2-5|.|TRBV19|TRBD2
CASSWGLAGVETQYF
TGTGCCAGTAGTTGGGGACTAGCGGGAGTCGAGACCCAGTACTTC
>TRBJ1-5|few|TRBV19|.
CASSMGRGFQPQHF
TGTGCCAGTAGTATGGGCAGGGGATTCCAGCCCCAGCATTTT
>TRBJ2-3|.|TRBV5-1|TRBD2
CASRTSGGSTDTQYF
TGCGCCAGTAGGACTAGCGGGGGAAGCACAGATACGCAGTATTTT
>TRBJ2-7|once|TRBV9|TRBD1
CASSPMGDRTYEQYF
TGTGCCAGCAGCCCCATGGGGGACAGGACCTACGAGCAGTACTTC
>TRBJ2-7|.|TRBV28|TRBD1
CASSLGTVRISYEQYF
TGTGCCAGCAGTTTAGGGACAGTGAGGATCTCCTACGAGCAGTACTTC
>TRBJ1-6|.|TRBV19|.
CASTLGGNSPLHF
TGTGCCAGTACCCTAGGGGGGAATTCACCCCTCCACTTT
>TRBJ1-6|.|TRBV28|.
CASSPLAAYNSPLHF
TGTGCCAGCAGTCCCCTGGCGGCATATAATTCACCCCTCCACTTT
>TRBJ2-7|.|TRBV4-1|.
CASSQVAGVDEQYF
TGCGCCAGCAGCCAAGTTGCAGGGGTCGACGAGCAGTACTTC
>TRBJ1-5|once|TRBV5-5|.
CASSFEQGNQPQHF
TGTGCCAGCAGCTTCGAACAGGGTAATCAGCCCCAGCATTTT
>TRBJ1-5|.|TRBV10-2|.
CASRNQLNQPQHF
TGCGCCAGCAGGAACCAACTGAATCAGCCCCAGCATTTT
>TRBJ1-1|.|TRBV18|TRBD1
CASWGQPNTEAFF
TGTGCCAGCTGGGGACAGCCGAACACTGAAGCTTTCTTT
>TRBJ2-5|.|TRBV13|.
CASSQGWEETQYF
TGTGCCAGCAGCCAGGGGTGGGAAGAGACCCAGTACTTC
>TRBJ2-7|.|TRBV27|.
CASSLYRGGDEQYF
TGTGCCAGCAGTTTATACAGGGGAGGAGACGAGCAGTACTTC
>TRBJ2-5|.|TRBV7-2|.
CASSYEWSARERGQETQYF
TGTGCCAGCAGTTACGAATGGTCGGCGCGGGAAAGGGGTCAAGAGACCCAGTACTTC
>TRBJ1-5|.|TRBV2|TRBD1
CASSPLGTVNQPQHF
TGTGCCAGCAGTCCCCTCGGGACAGTAAATCAGCCCCAGCATTTT
>TRBJ1-5|.|TRBV4-1|TRBD1
CASSQPDRENQPQHF
TGCGCCAGCAGCCAACCCGACAGGGAAAATCAGCCCCAGCATTTT
>TRBJ2-7|.|TRBV18|TRBD1
CASSPPGQGAYEQYF
TGTGCCAGCTCACCACCGGGACAGGGGGCCTACGAGCAGTACTTC